This T cell receptor beta chain was observed in a study of CD8 T cells in Susac syndrome. After extraction with the RNeasy kit, roughly 0.5 to 1 ug of the RNA was reverse transcribed using random hexamers. From the immunoSEQ multiplex PCR reads, TCRdb called clonotypes with MiXCR, one entry per CDR3 protein. This table holds 130,000 to 150,000 distinct CDR3 sequences, 94% found once. Germline values: CDR1 DFQATT, CDR2 SNEGSKA (reference sequence). CDR3 length: 15 amino acids. The V end was cut by 2 bases, the J end by 4 bases, with 16 bases between. CD8+ and CD4+ blood T cells underwent TCR beta sequencing. Negative isolation yielded CD8+ and CD4+ T cells; FACS enriched TEMRA cells.

Sequenced: CD4+ T cells from PBMCs. This chain uses TRBV20-1 with TRBJ2-3, with D perhaps TRBD2 (5 bases). This TCR was recovered from a human donor in good health. CDR3 nucleotide sequence: TGCAGTGCTAGAAATAGAGCACGGGGTGCAGATACGCAGTATTTT. Protein: CSARNRARGADTQYF.